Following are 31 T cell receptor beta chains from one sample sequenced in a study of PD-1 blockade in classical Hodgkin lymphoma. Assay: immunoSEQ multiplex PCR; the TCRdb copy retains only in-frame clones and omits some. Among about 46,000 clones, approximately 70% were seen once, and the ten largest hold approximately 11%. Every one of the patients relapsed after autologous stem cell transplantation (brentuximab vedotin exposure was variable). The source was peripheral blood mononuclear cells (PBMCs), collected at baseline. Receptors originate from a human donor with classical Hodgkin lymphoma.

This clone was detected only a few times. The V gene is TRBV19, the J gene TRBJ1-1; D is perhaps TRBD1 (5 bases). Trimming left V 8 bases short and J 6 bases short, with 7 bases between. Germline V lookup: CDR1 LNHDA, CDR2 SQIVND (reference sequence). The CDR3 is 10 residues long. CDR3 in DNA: TGTGCCAGTGGGGGTCCTGAAGCTTTCTTT. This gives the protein CASGGPEAFF.

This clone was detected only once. CDR3 nucleotides: TGTGCCAGCTCACCACAGAAGGTAGCCCCTCTCTATGGCTACACCTTC. Amino acids: CASSPQKVAPLYGYTF. The V gene is TRBV18, the J gene TRBJ1-2; D unresolved. The CDR3 covers 16 residues. The germline V gene has CDR1 KGHSH and CDR2 LQKENI. V shed 1 base and J shed 4 bases, with 16 bases lying between them.

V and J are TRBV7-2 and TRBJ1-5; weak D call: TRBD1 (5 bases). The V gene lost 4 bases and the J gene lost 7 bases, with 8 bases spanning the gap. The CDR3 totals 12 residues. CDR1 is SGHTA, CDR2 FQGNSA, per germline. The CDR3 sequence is CASSSWGQPQHF. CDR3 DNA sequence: TGTGCCAGCAGCTCCTGGGGCCAGCCCCAGCATTTT. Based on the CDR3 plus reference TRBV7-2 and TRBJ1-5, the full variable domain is GAGVSQSPSNKVTEKGKDVELRCDPISGHTALYWYRQSLGQGLEFLIYFQGNSAPDKSGLPSDRFSAERTGGSVSTLTIQRTQQEDSAVYLCASSSWGQPQHFGDGTRLSIL.

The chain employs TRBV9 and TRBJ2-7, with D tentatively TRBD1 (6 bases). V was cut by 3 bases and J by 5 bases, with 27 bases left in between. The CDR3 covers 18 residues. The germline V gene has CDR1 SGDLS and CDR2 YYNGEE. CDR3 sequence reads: CASSEGDWWARYLDEQYF. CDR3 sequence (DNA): TGTGCCAGCAGCGAGGGGGATTGGTGGGCGCGATATCTCGACGAGCAGTACTTC. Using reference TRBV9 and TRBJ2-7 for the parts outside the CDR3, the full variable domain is DSGVTQTPKHLITATGQRVTLRCSPRSGDLSVYWYQQSLDQGLQFLIQYYNGEERAKGNILERFSAQQFPDLHSELNLSSLELGDSALYFCASSEGDWWARYLDEQYFGPGTRLTVT.

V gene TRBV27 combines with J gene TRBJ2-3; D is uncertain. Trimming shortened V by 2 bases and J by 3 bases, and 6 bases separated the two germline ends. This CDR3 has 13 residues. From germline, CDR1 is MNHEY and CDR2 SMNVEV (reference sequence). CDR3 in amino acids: CASSLEWTDTQYF. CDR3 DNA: TGTGCCAGCAGTTTAGAGTGGACAGATACGCAGTATTTT.

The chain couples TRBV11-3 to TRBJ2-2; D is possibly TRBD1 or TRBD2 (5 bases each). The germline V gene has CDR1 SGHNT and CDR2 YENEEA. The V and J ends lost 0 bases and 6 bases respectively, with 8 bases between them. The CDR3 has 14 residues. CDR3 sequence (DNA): TGTGCCAGCAGCTTAGAGGGGGACGCCGGGGAGCTGTTTTTT. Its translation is CASSLEGDAGELFF. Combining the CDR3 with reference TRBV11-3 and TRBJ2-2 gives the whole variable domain EAGVVQSPRYKIIEKKQPVAFWCNPISGHNTLYWYLQNLGQGPELLIRYENEEAVDDSQLPKDRFSAERLKGVDSTLKIQPAELGDSAVYLCASSLEGDAGELFFGEGSRLTVL.

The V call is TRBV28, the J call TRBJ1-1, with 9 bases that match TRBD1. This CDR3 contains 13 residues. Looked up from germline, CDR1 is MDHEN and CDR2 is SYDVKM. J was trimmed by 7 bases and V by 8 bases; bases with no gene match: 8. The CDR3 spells CASPGTGSGEAFF. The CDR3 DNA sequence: TGTGCCAGCCCCGGGACAGGGAGTGGTGAAGCTTTCTTT.

The CDR3 coding sequence is TGTGCCAGCAGTGAGATGGGTGCGTGGAATGAGCAGTTCTTC. It is translated as CASSEMGAWNEQFF. The chain combines TRBV25-1 with TRBJ2-1; the D is unclear. The CDR3 is 14 amino acids. V lost 3 bases and J lost 7, with 13 bases in between. Germline V CDR1 and CDR2: MGHDK, SYGVNS.

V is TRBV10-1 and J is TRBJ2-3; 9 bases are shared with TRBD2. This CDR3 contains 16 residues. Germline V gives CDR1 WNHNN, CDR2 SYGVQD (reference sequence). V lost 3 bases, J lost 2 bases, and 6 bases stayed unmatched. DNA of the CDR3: TGCGCCAGCAGTGACCGCGGGGGGGCCTTCACAGATACGCAGTATTTT. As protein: CASSDRGGAFTDTQYF.

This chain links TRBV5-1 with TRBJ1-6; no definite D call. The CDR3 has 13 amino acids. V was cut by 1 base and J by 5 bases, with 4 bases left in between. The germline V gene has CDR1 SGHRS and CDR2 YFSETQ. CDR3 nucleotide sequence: TGCGCCAGCAGCTTGACAGATAATTCACCCCTCCACTTT. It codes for CASSLTDNSPLHF.

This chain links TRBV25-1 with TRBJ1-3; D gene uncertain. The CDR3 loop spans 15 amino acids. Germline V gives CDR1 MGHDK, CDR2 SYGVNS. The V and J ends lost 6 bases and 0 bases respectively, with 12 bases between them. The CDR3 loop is CASRRAGDSGNTIYF. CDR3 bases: TGTGCCAGCAGGAGAGCTGGGGACTCTGGAAACACCATATATTTT.

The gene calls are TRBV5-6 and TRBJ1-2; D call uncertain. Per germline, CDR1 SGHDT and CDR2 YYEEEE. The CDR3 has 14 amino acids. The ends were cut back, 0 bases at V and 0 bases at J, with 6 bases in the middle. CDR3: CASSLGASNYGYTF. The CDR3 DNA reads TGTGCCAGCAGCTTGGGAGCGTCTAACTATGGCTACACCTTC.

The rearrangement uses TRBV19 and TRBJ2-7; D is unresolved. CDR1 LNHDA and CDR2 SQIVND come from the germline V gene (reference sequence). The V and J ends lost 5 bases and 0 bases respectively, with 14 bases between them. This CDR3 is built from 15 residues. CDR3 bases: TGTGCCAGTAGTGATCGACACCAGATCTCCTACGAGCAGTACTTC. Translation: CASSDRHQISYEQYF.

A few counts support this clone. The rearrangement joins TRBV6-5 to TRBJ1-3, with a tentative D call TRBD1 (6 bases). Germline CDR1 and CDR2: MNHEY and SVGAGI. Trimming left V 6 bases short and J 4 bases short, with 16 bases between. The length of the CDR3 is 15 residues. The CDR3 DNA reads TGTGCCAGCAGGAACAGGGTTGAGAGAGGAAACACCATATATTTT. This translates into CASRNRVERGNTIYF.

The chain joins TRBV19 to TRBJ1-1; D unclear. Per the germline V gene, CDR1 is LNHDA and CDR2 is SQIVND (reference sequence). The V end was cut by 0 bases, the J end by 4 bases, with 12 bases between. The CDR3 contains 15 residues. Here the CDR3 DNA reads TGTGCCAGTAGTATAGAGGCCATTCGGGGCACTGAAGCTTTCTTT. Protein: CASSIEAIRGTEAFF.

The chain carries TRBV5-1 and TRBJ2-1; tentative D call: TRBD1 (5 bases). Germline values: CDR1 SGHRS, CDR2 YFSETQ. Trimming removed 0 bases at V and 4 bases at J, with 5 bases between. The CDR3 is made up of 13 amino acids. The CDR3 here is CASSLGQYNEQFF. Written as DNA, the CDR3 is TGCGCCAGCAGCTTGGGACAGTACAATGAGCAGTTCTTC.

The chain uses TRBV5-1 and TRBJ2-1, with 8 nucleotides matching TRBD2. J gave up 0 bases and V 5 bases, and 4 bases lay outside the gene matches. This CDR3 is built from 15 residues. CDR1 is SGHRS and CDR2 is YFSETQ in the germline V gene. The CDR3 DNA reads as TGCGCCAGCAGAGGGAGCGGGAGCTCCTACAATGAGCAGTTCTTC. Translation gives CASRGSGSSYNEQFF.

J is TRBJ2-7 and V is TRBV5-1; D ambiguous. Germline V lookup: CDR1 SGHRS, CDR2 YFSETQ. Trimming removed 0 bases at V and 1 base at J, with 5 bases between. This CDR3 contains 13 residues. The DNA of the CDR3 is TGCGCCAGCAGCTTGGCCGCATCCTACGAGCAGTACTTC. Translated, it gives CASSLAASYEQYF.

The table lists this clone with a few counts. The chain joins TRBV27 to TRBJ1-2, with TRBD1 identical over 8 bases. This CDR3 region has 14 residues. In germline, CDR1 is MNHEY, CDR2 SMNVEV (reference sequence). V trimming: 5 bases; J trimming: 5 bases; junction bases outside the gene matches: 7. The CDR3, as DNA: TGTGCCAGCAGTCAGGACAGGGAAGGGTATGGCTACACCTTC. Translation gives CASSQDREGYGYTF.

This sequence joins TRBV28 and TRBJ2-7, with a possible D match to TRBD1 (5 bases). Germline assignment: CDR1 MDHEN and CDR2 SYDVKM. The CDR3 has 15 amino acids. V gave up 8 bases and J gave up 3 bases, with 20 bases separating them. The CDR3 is CASLDKTAYRYEQYF. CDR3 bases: TGTGCCAGCCTCGACAAGACAGCTTACCGCTACGAGCAGTACTTC.

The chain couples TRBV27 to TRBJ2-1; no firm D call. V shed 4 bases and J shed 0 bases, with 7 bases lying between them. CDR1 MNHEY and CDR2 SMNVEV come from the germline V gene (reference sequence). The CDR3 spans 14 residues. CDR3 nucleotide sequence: TGTGCCAGCAGTTCCCCGGGCTCCTACAATGAGCAGTTCTTC. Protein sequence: CASSSPGSYNEQFF.

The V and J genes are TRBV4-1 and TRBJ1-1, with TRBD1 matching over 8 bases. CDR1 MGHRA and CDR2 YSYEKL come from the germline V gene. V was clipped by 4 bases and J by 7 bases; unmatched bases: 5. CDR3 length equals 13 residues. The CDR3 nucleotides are TGCGCCAGCAGCCCCTGGACAGGGTATGAAGCTTTCTTT. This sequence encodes CASSPWTGYEAFF.

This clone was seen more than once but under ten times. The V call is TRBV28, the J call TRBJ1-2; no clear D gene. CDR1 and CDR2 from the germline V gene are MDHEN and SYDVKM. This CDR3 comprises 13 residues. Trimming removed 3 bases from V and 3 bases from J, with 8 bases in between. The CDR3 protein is CASSFEGDYGYTF. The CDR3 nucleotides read TGTGCCAGCAGTTTCGAGGGTGACTATGGCTACACCTTC.

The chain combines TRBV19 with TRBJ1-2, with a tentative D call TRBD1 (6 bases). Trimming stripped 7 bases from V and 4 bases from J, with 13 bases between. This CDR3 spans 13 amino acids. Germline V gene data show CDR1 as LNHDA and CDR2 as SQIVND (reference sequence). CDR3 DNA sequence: TGTGCCAGTAATAACAGGGTCCGCTATGGCTACACCTTC. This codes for CASNNRVRYGYTF.

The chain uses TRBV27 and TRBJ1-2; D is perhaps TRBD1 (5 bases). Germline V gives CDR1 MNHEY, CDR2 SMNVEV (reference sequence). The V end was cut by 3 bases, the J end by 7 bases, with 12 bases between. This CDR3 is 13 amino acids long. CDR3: CASSFMGRFGYTF. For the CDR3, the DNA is TGTGCCAGCAGTTTTATGGGGCGGTTTGGCTACACCTTC.

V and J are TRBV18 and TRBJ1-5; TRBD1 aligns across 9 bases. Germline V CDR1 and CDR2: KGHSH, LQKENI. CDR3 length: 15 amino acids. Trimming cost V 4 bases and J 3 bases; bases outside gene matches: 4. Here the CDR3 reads CASSRTGAPNQPQHF. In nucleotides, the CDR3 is TGTGCCAGCTCACGGACAGGGGCCCCCAATCAGCCCCAGCATTTT.

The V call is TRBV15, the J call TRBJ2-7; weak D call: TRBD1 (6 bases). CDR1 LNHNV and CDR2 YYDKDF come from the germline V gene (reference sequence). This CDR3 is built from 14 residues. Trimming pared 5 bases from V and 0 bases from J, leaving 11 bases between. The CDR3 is CATSEQGASYEQYF. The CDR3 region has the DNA TGTGCCACCAGCGAACAGGGAGCCTCCTACGAGCAGTACTTC. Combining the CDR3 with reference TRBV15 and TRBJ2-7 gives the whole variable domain DAMVIQNPRYQVTQFGKPVTLSCSQTLNHNVMYWYQQKSSQAPKLLFHYYDKDFNNEADTPDNFQSRRPNTSFCFLDIRSPGLGDTAMYLCATSEQGASYEQYFGPGTRLTVT.

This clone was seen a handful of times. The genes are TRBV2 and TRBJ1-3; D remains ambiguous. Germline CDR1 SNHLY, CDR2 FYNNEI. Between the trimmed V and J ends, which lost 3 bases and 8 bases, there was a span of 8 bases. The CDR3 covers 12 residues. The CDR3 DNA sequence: TGTGCCAGCAGTGATCAGGTGGACACCATATATTTT. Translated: CASSDQVDTIYF.

The CDR3 loop reads CASNPGGPHEQFF. CDR3 sequence (DNA): TGTGCCAGTAATCCGGGAGGTCCGCATGAGCAGTTCTTC. The V and J genes are TRBV19 and TRBJ2-1; 7 bases are a match to TRBD2. The germline gives CDR1 LNHDA, CDR2 SQIVND (reference sequence). V trimming: 7 bases; J trimming: 8 bases; junction bases outside the gene matches: 8. The CDR3 runs 13 residues.

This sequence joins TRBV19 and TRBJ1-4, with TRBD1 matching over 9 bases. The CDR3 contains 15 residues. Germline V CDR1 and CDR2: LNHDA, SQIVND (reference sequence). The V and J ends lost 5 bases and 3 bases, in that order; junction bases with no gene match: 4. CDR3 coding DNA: TGTGCCAGTAGTTCTTGGACAGGGGCTAATGAAAAACTGTTTTTT. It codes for CASSSWTGANEKLFF. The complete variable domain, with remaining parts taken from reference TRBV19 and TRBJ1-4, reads DGGITQSPKYLFRKEGQNVTLSCEQNLNHDAMYWYRQDPGQGLRLIYYSQIVNDFQKGDIAEGYSVSREKKESFPLTVTSAQKNPTAFYLCASSSWTGANEKLFFGSGTQLSVL.

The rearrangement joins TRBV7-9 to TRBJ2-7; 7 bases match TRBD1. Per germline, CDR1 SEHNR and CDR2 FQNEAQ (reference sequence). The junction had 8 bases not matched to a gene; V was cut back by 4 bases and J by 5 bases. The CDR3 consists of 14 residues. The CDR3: CASSSLSGQDEQYF. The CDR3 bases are TGTGCCAGCAGCTCATTAAGTGGACAGGACGAGCAGTACTTC.